This T cell receptor (beta chain) was recorded in a study of cytomegalovirus exposure and HLA in healthy donors. There are 14 residues in the CDR3. Losses at the gene ends were 4 bases for V and 6 bases for J; bases not matched to a gene: 6. The germline V gene encodes CDR1 MNHEY and CDR2 SMNVEV (reference sequence). PCR amplification relied on 60 Vbeta primers (plus 13 Jbeta primers). Generated by immunoSEQ multiplex PCR, the TCRdb table keeps only in-frame clones and is missing some. The sample includes about 200,000 clones, approximately 70% of them seen just once. This clone turned up a few times.

Sequencing was carried out using PBMCs. The rearrangement joins TRBV27 to TRBJ2-7, with TRBD1 identical over 10 bases. The source of this sequence is a middle-aged man in good health and CMV-seropositive. CDR3 nucleotide sequence: TGTGCCAGCAGTTCCCGGACAGGGGGTGGCGAGCAGTACTTC. It encodes CASSSRTGGGEQYF.